The sequence of this T cell receptor beta chain was determined in a study of blood T cell repertoires in COVID-19. Germline assignment: CDR1 MNHEY and CDR2 SVGAGI. Trimming cost V 5 bases and J 8 bases; bases outside gene matches: 8. The length of the CDR3 is 14 residues. Method: immunoSEQ multiplex PCR; TCRdb's copy keeps in-frame clones and lacks some. The sample contains 30,000 to 40,000 clones, approximately 86% of which appear only once. This receptor was taken from a man between 70 and 80 years old with acute or convalescent COVID-19. The genes are TRBV6-5 and TRBJ1-4; 7 positions match TRBD1. Material for sequencing was peripheral blood. The CDR3 here is CASSLRQGGEKLFF. The CDR3 DNA is TGTGCCAGCAGTCTCCGACAGGGCGGAGAAAAACTGTTTTTT.